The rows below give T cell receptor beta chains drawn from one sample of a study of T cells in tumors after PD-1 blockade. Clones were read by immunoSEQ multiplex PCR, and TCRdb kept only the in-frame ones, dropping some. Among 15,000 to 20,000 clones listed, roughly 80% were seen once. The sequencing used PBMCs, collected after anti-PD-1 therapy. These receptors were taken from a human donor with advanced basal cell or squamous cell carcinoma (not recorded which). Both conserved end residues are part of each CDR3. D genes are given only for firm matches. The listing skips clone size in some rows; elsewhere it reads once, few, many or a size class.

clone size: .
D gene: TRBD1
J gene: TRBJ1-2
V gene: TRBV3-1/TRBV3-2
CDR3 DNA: TGTGCCAGCAGCCGGACAGGGGTAAACTATGGCTACACCTTC
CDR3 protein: CASSRTGVNYGYTF

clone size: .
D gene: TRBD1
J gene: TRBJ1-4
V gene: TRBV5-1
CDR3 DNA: TGCGCCAGCAGCTTGCAGGGGGAGACGAATGAAAAACTGTTTTTT
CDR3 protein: CASSLQGETNEKLFF

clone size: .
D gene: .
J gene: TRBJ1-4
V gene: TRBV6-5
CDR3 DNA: TGTGCCAGCCGTAGACAGCCTAATGAAAAACTGTTTTTT
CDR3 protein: CASRRQPNEKLFF

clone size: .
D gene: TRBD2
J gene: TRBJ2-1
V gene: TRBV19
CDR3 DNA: TGTGCCAGTAGTATAGTTGGCGGCGGGAGGATGAATGAGCAGTTCTTC
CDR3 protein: CASSIVGGGRMNEQFF

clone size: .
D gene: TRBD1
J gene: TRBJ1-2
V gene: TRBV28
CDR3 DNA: TGTGCCAGCAGCCGGGACAGTCGAGCGGGCTACACCTTC
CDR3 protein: CASSRDSRAGYTF

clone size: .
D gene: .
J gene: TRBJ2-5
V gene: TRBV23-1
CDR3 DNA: TGCGCCAGCAGTCAATCTTTGACTTTCCAAGAGACCCAGTACTTC
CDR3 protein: CASSQSLTFQETQYF

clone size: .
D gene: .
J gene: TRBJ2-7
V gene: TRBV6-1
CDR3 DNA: TGTGCCAGCAGTGATTGGAACGAGCAGTACTTC
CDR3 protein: CASSDWNEQYF

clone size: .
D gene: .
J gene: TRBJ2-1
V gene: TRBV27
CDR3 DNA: TGTGCCAGCAGTTTAGACAGGCCAAATGAGCAGTTCTTC
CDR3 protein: CASSLDRPNEQFF

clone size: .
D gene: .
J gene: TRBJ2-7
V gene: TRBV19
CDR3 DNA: TGTGCCAGTAGTTATGGACAGCCCTACGAGCAGTACTTC
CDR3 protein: CASSYGQPYEQYF

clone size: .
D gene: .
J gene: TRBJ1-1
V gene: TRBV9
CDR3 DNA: TGTGCCAGCAGCGTAGAGGGCAGAATGAACACTGAAGCTTTCTTT
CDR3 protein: CASSVEGRMNTEAFF

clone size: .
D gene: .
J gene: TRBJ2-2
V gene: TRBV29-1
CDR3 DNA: TGCAGCGTTCGGGCGTATGACGGGGAGCTGTTTTTT
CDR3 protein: CSVRAYDGELFF

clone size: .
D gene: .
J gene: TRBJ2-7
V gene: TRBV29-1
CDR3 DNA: TGCAGCGTTGTTGTGGCGGGGTGGACTACTCTCGAGCAGTACTTC
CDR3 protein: CSVVVAGWTTLEQYF

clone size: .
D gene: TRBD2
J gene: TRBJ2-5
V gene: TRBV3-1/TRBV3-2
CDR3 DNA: TGTGCCAGCAGCTATTTGGGACTAGCGGGAGGGACGCAAGAGACCCAGTACTTC
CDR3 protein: CASSYLGLAGGTQETQYF

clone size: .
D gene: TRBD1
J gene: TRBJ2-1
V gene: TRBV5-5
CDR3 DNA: TGTGCCAGCAGCCCTACAGGGGGTGCCGCGTGGGGGTCCTACAATGAGCAGTTCTTC
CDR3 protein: CASSPTGGAAWGSYNEQFF

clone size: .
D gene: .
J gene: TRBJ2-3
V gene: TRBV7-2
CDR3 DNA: TGTGCCAGCAGCTTAGTCGAACAGAGCACAGATACGCAGTATTTT
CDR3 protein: CASSLVEQSTDTQYF

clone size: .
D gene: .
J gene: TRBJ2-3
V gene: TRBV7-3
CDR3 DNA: TGTGCCAGCAGCTTACGGCAAATGGGTACGCAGTATTTT
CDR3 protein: CASSLRQMGTQYF

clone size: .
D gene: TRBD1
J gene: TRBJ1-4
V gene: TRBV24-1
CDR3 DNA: TGTGCCACCAGTGATTGGGACAGCGGGGGCGGTGAAAAACTGTTTTTT
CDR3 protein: CATSDWDSGGGEKLFF

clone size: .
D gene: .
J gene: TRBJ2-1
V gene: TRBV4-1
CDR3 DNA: TGCGCCAGCAGCCAAGTTCAGAGCTCCTACAATGAGCAGTTCTTC
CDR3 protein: CASSQVQSSYNEQFF

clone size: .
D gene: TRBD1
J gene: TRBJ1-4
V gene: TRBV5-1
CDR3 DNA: TGCGCCAGCAGCCAAAATACAGGGGGCTCCTATGAAAAACTGTTTTTT
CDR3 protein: CASSQNTGGSYEKLFF

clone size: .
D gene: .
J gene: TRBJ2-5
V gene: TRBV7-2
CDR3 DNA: TGTGCCAGCAGCTTAGATCCAGCGGGAGAGACCCAGTACTTC
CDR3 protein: CASSLDPAGETQYF

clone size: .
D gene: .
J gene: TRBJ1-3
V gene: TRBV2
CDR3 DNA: TGTGCCAGCAGTGATAGGTGGGGAAACACCATATATTTT
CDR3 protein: CASSDRWGNTIYF

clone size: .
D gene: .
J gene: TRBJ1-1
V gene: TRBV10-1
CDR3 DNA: TGCGCCAGCAGCGGCGGGACCGCTCGGCGGGCTTTCTTT
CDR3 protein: CASSGGTARRAFF

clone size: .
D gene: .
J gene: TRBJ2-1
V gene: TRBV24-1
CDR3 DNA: TGTGCCACCAGTGATTTGCTCTACAGACGATATGACAATGAGCAGTTCTTC
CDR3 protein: CATSDLLYRRYDNEQFF

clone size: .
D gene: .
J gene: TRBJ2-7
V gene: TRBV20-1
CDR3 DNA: TGCAGTGCTAGTCCGGGGCCGACCTACGAGCAGTACTTC
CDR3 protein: CSASPGPTYEQYF

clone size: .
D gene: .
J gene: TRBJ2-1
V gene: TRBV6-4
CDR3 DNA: TGTGCCAGCAGTGTCAGTCCTACGAGCTCCTACAATGAGCAGTTCTTC
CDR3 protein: CASSVSPTSSYNEQFF

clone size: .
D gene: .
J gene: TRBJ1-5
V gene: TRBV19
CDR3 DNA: TGTGCCAGTACCACCCTGGCAGGGTATCAGCCCCAGCATTTT
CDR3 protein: CASTTLAGYQPQHF

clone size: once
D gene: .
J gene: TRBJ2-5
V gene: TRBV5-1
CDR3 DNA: TGCGCCAGCTCCCTCCAAGTCAGAACGGGGTCTGAGACCCAGTACTTC
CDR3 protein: CASSLQVRTGSETQYF

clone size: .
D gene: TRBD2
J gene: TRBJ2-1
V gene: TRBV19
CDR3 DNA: TGTGCCAGTAGTATTAAGCTAGCGGGAGGCCTGACGGTCAATGAGCAGTTCTTC
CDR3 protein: CASSIKLAGGLTVNEQFF

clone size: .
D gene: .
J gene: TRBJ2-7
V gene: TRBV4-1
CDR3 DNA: TGCGCCAGCAGCCAGGATGCCGCGGGAATCTACGAGCAGTACTTC
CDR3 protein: CASSQDAAGIYEQYF

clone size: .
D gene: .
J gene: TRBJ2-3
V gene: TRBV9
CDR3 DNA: TGTGCCAGCAGCGCCGGGGGCGGGAGCACAGATACGCAGTATTTT
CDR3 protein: CASSAGGGSTDTQYF

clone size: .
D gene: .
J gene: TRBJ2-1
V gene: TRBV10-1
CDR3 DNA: TGCGCCAGCAGTGAGGGCAGGGTCAATGAGCAGTTCTTC
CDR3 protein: CASSEGRVNEQFF

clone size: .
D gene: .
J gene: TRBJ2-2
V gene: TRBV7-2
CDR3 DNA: TGTGCCAGCAGGAGGACAGTTCAAACGGCCGGGGAGCTGTTTTTT
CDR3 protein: CASRRTVQTAGELFF

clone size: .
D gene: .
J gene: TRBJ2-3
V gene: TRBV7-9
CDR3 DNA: TGTGCCAGCAGCTTAGGGCAGGGAATATCATATACGCAGTATTTT
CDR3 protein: CASSLGQGISYTQYF

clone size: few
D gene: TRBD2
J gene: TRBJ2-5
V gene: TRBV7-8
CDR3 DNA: TGTGCCAGCAGCTTAGGGGAACCGGCGGGGGTATACCAAGAGACCCAGTACTTC
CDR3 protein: CASSLGEPAGVYQETQYF

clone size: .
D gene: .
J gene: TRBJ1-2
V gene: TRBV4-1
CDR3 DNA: TGCGCCAGCAGCCAAGATCCCACCCTTGATACCTTTGGAGGCTACACCTTC
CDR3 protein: CASSQDPTLDTFGGYTF

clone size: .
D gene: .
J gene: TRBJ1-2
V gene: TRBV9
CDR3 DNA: TGTGCCAGCAGCGTAGCACAATACTATGGCTACACCTTC
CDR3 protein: CASSVAQYYGYTF

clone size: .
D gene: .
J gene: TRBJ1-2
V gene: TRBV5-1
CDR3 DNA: TGCGCCAGCAGCTTGTTTTCCCCAGGGGATGGCTACACCTTC
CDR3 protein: CASSLFSPGDGYTF

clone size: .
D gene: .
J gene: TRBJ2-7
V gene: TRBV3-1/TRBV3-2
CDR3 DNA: TGTGCCAGCAGCCAAGTTATTTGGGCAGGGATAGGCGAGCAGTACTTC
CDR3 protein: CASSQVIWAGIGEQYF

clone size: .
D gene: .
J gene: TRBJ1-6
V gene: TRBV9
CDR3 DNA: TGTGCCAGCAGCGAGTTCGCTGCCAATTCACCCCTCCACTTT
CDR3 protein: CASSEFAANSPLHF

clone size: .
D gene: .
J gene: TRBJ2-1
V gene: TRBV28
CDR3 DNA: TGTGCCAGCAGTTTATCCACTCCCCTAATTCGGGGGTACAATGAGCAGTTCTTC
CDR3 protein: CASSLSTPLIRGYNEQFF

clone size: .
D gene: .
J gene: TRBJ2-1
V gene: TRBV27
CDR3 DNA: TGTGCCAGCATGCGTGGCTCCTACAATGAGCAGTTCTTC
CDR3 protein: CASMRGSYNEQFF

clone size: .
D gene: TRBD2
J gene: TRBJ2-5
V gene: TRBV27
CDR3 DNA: TGTGCCAGCAGGGGACTAGCGGGAGGGCCGGGGGAGACCCAGTACTTC
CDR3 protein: CASRGLAGGPGETQYF

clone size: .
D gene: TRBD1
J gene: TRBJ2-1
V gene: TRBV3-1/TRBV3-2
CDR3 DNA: TGTGCCAGCAGCCAGACAGGGGGCGGAAACAATGAGCAGTTCTTC
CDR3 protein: CASSQTGGGNNEQFF

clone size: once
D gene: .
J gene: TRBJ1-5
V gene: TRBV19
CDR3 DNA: TGTGCCAGTAGTATGAGGGTACGGCAGGTCACCGATCAGCCCCAGCATTTT
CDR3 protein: CASSMRVRQVTDQPQHF

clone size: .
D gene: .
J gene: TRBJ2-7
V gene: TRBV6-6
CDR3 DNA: TGTGCCAGCACCGTGGACGGAACCAGTGAACAGTACTTC
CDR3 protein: CASTVDGTSEQYF

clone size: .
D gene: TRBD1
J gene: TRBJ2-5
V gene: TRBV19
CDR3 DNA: TGTGCCAGTAGTCCCCTCACAGGGGGAATGGAGACCCAGTACTTC
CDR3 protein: CASSPLTGGMETQYF

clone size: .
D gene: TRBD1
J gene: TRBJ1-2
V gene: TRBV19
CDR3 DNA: TGTGCCAGTAGTTATACAGGGGTACTTCTCTATGGCTACACCTTC
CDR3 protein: CASSYTGVLLYGYTF

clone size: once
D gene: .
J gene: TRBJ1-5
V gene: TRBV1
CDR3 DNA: TGCACCAGCAGCTACGGACAGGGCTATCAGCCCCAGCATTTT
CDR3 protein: CTSSYGQGYQPQHF

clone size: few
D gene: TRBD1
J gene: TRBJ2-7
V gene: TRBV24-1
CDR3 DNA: TGTGCCACCAGTGCTGGGACAGGGCCCTACGAGCAGTACTTC
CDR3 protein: CATSAGTGPYEQYF

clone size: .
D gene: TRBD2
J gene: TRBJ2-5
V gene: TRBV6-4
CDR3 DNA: TGTGCCACCCGGCCCGGGGGGTCCCAAGAGACCCAGTACTTC
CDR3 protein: CATRPGGSQETQYF

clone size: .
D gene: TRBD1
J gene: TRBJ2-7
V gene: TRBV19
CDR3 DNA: TGTGCCAGTAGTATAGTCGGGGGACAGGGTGCCTACGAGCAGTACTTC
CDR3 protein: CASSIVGGQGAYEQYF

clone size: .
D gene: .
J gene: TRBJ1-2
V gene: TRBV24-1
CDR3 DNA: TGTGCCACCAGTGGCTCGGACGGTAACTATGGCTACACCTTC
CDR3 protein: CATSGSDGNYGYTF

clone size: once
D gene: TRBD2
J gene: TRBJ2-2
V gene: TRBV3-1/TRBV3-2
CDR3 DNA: TGTGCCAGCAGCCAGTCCAGATGGGAAGCGGGGGTTGGAACCGGGGAGCTGTTTTTT
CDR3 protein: CASSQSRWEAGVGTGELFF

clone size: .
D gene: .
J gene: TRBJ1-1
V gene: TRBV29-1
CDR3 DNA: TGCAGCATAGGGACCAACACTGAAGCTTTCTTT
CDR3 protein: CSIGTNTEAFF